These T cell receptor beta chains were read from a single sample in a study of CD8 T cells in Susac syndrome. TCRdb reanalysed the immunoSEQ multiplex PCR reads using MiXCR and keeps one entry per CDR3 protein. Altogether 70,000 to 100,000 distinct CDR3 sequences are present, 90% to 95% being singletons, with the ten largest covering over 0.25%. The sample comprised CD8+ T cells from PBMCs. The receptors were sampled from a human donor in good health. Both conserved end residues are part of each CDR3. D genes are given only for firm matches. The size entry is marked missing in some rows and otherwise reads once, few, many or a size class.

J gene	clone size	D gene	V gene	CDR3 protein	CDR3 DNA
TRBJ2-1	-	TRBD1	TRBV28	CASSPPTGEPSYNEQFF	TGTGCCAGCAGCCCCCCAACAGGGGAACCTTCCTACAATGAGCAGTTCTTC
TRBJ1-5	-	-	TRBV30	CAWSVLNQPQHF	TGTGCCTGGAGTGTACTTAATCAGCCCCAGCATTTT
TRBJ1-2	-	-	TRBV6-5	CASSYQEGVAGYTF	TGTGCCAGCAGTTACCAAGAGGGGGTGGCGGGCTACACCTTC
TRBJ2-2	-	TRBD2	TRBV29-1	CSGLLAGGPDTGELFF	TGCAGCGGCTTACTAGCGGGGGGGCCGGACACCGGGGAGCTGTTTTTT
TRBJ2-7	-	TRBD1	TRBV9	CASSARGQGASEQYF	TGTGCCAGCAGCGCCCGCGGACAGGGGGCTAGCGAGCAGTACTTC
TRBJ1-2	-	TRBD1	TRBV20-1	CSAVDRGEINYGYTF	TGCAGTGCTGTGGACAGGGGGGAAATTAACTATGGCTACACCTTC
TRBJ1-2	-	-	TRBV9	CASSVRRDTRYGYTF	TGTGCCAGCAGCGTAAGGAGGGACACCAGATATGGCTACACCTTC
TRBJ1-5	-	-	TRBV28	CASSSDSSNQPQHF	TGTGCCAGCAGTTCGGACAGCTCCAATCAGCCCCAGCATTTT
TRBJ2-2	-	TRBD2	TRBV19	CASSISGLGNTGELFF	TGTGCCAGTAGTATATCCGGACTAGGGAACACCGGGGAGCTGTTTTTT
TRBJ2-6	-	TRBD1	TRBV27	CASSTPGQGGNSGANVLTF	TGTGCCAGCAGTACCCCGGGACAGGGGGGCAACTCTGGGGCCAACGTCCTGACTTTC
TRBJ1-2	-	-	TRBV6-5	CASSSGLHIYGYTF	TGTGCCAGCAGTTCGGGACTCCACATCTATGGCTACACCTTC
TRBJ2-2	-	TRBD1	TRBV4-1	CASAPGGTTGELFF	TGCGCCAGCGCGCCAGGGGGCACCACCGGGGAGCTGTTTTTT
TRBJ2-1	-	-	TRBV6-5	CASSSDRLRSSYNEQFF	TGTGCCAGCAGTTCCGACCGACTACGAAGCTCCTACAATGAGCAGTTCTTC
TRBJ1-2	-	-	TRBV12-3/TRBV12-4	CASTPGGGLPRGYTF	TGTGCCAGCACCCCTGGGGGCGGCTTACCTCGTGGCTACACCTTC
TRBJ2-5	-	TRBD2	TRBV2	CASRPFSGGADETQYF	TGTGCCAGCAGACCCTTTAGCGGGGGGGCCGATGAGACCCAGTACTTC
TRBJ1-1	few	-	TRBV9	CASSPGTGTEAFF	TGTGCCAGCAGTCCAGGGACCGGCACTGAAGCTTTCTTT
TRBJ2-3	-	-	TRBV29-1	CSVEDPSGADTQYF	TGCAGCGTTGAAGATCCCAGCGGCGCAGATACGCAGTATTTT
TRBJ1-1	once	TRBD1	TRBV5-6	CASSFGTGGSAFF	TGTGCCAGCAGCTTTGGGACAGGGGGTTCGGCTTTCTTT
TRBJ2-2	-	-	TRBV7-9	CASSSWDLNTGELFF	TGTGCCAGCAGCTCATGGGACTTGAACACCGGGGAGCTGTTTTTT
TRBJ2-7	-	-	TRBV12-3/TRBV12-4	CASSFRAYEQYF	TGTGCCAGCAGCTTCCGCGCCTACGAGCAGTACTTC
TRBJ2-1	-	-	TRBV30	CAWSVLLGDEQFF	TGTGCCTGGAGTGTACTTCTCGGGGATGAGCAGTTCTTC
TRBJ2-2	-	-	TRBV10-3	CAIEDHGTGELFF	TGTGCCATCGAAGACCACGGCACCGGGGAGCTGTTTTTT